The text below deals with one TCR beta chain. In the authors' workflow: Amplifying reference gene primers gave estimates of nucleated cell counts. The assay was immunoSEQ multiplex PCR, and TCRdb's table has in-frame clones only and misses some. D and trimming come from the DNA, and the V and J calls and clone size come from that table. This sample has around 260,000 clones, with approximately 83% found just once. This sample was taken from a study of blood T cell repertoires in COVID-19. On the study more broadly: Acute-phase and convalescent COVID-19 samples originated in the United States, Italy and Spain. Sources were T cells, B-cell-depleted T cells, or PBMCs; the material itself was cDNA or gDNA.

The CDR3 consists of 13 residues. Trimming stripped 5 bases from V and 3 bases from J, with 9 bases between. The germline gives CDR1 LNHDA, CDR2 SQIVND (reference sequence). Sequenced: peripheral blood. The clonotype was recovered from a human donor in a cohort sampled during active COVID-19. The gene calls are TRBV19 and TRBJ2-3; the D is unclear. CDR3: CASSPARTDTQYF. The CDR3 DNA reads as TGTGCCAGTAGTCCGGCGCGGACAGATACGCAGTATTTT. Using reference TRBV19 and TRBJ2-3 for the parts outside the CDR3, the full variable domain is DGGITQSPKYLFRKEGQNVTLSCEQNLNHDAMYWYRQDPGQGLRLIYYSQIVNDFQKGDIAEGYSVSREKKESFPLTVTSAQKNPTAFYLCASSPARTDTQYFGPGTRLTVL.